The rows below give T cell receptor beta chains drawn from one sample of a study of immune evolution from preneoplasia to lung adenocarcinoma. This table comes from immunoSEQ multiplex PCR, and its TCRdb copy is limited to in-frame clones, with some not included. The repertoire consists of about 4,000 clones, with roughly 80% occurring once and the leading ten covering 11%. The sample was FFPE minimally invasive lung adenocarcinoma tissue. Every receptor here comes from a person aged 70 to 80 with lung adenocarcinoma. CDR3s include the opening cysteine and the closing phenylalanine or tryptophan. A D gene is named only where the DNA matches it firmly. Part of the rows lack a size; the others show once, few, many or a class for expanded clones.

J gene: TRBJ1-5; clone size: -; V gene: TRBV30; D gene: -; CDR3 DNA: TGTGCCTCGGGCCTCGGGGGCCAGCCCCAGCATTTT; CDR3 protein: CASGLGGQPQHF
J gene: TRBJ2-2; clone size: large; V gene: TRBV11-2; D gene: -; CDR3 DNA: TGTGCCAGCAGCCCATCGACCAAAACCGGGGAGCTGTTTTTT; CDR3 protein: CASSPSTKTGELFF
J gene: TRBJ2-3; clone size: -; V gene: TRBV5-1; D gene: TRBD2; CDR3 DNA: TGCGCCAGCAGCTCCAGCGGGGGGAGCACAGATACGCAGTATTTT; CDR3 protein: CASSSSGGSTDTQYF
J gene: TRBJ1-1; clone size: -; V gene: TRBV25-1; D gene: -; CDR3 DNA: TGTGCCAGCAGTGTCGGGGACTCCATGAACACTGAAGCTTTCTTT; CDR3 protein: CASSVGDSMNTEAFF
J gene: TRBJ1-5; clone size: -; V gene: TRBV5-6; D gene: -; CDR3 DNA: TGTGCCAGCAGCTTGGCTCGCGGAATTAATAGCAATCAGCCCCAGCATTTT; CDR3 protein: CASSLARGINSNQPQHF
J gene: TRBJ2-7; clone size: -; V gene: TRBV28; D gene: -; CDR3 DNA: TGTGCCAGCAGTTTTTGGGGGGAGTCCTACGAGCAGTACTTC; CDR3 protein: CASSFWGESYEQYF
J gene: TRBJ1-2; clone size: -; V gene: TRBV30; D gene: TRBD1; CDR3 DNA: TGTGCCTGGAGTTTTGGACAGGGTAGCTATGGCTACACCTTC; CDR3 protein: CAWSFGQGSYGYTF
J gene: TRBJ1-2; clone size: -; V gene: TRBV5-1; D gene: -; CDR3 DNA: TGCGCCAGCAGCCCGTCGCCGGGGAACTATGGCTACACCTTC; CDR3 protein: CASSPSPGNYGYTF
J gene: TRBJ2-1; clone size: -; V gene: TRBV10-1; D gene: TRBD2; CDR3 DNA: TGCGCCAGCAGTAGAAGCGGGAGTACTGATGAGCAGTTCTTC; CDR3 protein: CASSRSGSTDEQFF
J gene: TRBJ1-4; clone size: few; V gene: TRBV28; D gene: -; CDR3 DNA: TGTGCCAGCAGCCGACCCTTCGGGGCAACTAATGAAAAACTGTTTTTT; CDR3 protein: CASSRPFGATNEKLFF
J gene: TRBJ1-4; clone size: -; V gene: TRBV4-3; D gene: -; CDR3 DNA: TGCGCCAGCAGCCAAGAGTTTTTCGGCGTGGCAGGTCTAGCTGAAAAACTGTTTTTT; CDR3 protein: CASSQEFFGVAGLAEKLFF
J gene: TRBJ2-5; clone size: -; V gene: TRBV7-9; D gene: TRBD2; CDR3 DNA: TGTGCCAGCAGCTCTGGGGTTGGACTAGCGGGACAAGAGACCCAGTACTTC; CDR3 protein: CASSSGVGLAGQETQYF
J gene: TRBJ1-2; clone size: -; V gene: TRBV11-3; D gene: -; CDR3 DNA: TGTGCCAGCAGCTTAGGGGGCTACTATGGCTACACCTTC; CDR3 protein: CASSLGGYYGYTF
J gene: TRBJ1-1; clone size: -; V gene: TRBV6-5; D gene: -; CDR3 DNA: TGTGCCAGCAGTTACTCCCAATCAGTTATGAACACTGAAGCTTTCTTT; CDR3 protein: CASSYSQSVMNTEAFF
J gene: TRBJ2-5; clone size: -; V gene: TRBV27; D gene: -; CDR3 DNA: TGTGCCAGCAGCTCCATCTCCGCCTTTGAGACCCAGTACTTC; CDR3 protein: CASSSISAFETQYF
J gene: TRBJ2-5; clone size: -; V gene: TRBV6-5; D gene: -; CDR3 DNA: TGTGCCAGCATCCCGTCAGGGGGGCAAGAGACCCAGTACTTC; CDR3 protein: CASIPSGGQETQYF
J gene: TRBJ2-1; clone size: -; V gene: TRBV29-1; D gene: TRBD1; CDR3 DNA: TGCAGCGTTGGACAGGGCCTCTACAATGAGCAGTTCTTC; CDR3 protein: CSVGQGLYNEQFF
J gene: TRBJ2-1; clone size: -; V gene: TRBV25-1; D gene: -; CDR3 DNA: TGTGCCGCGGGACAGTACAATGAGCAGTTCTTC; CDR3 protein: CAAGQYNEQFF
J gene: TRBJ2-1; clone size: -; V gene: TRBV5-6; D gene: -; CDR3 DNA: TGTGCCAGCCACCTCGGGGGTAGGACCTCCTACAATGAGCAGTTCTTC; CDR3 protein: CASHLGGRTSYNEQFF
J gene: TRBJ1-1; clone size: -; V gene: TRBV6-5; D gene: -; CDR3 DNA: TGTGCCAGCAGTTATATACAGGGTGGGCGCACTGAAGCTTTCTTT; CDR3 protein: CASSYIQGGRTEAFF
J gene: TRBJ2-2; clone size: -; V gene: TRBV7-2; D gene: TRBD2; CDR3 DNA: TGTGCCAGCAGCCCACGGAAGCGGGAGAGCACCGGGGAGCTGTTTTTT; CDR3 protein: CASSPRKRESTGELFF
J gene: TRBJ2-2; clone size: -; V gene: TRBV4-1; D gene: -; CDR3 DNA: TGCGCCAGCAGCCAAGACGGGAACACCGGGGAGCTGTTTTTT; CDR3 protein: CASSQDGNTGELFF
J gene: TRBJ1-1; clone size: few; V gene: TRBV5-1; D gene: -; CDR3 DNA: TGCGCCAGCAGCTTAGATCCGAACACTGAAGCTTTCTTT; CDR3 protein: CASSLDPNTEAFF
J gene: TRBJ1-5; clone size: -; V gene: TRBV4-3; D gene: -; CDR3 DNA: TGCGCCAGCAGCCAAGATTGGGCCTGGGGAGGGGCGCATCAGCCCCAGCATTTT; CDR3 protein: CASSQDWAWGGAHQPQHF
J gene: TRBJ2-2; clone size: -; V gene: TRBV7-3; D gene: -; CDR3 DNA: TGTGCCAGCAGCCTTGAGAGCACCGGGGAGCTGTTTTTT; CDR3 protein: CASSLESTGELFF
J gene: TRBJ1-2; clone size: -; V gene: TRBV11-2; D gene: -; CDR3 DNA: TGTGCCAGCAGCTTAGATCTAGGAGGGGCGCGGGACTATGGCTACACCTTC; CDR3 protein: CASSLDLGGARDYGYTF
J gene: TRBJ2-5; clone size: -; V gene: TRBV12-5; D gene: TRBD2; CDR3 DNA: TGTGCTAGTGGCCCAAGCGGGGGGCTAGAGACCCAGTACTTC; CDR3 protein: CASGPSGGLETQYF
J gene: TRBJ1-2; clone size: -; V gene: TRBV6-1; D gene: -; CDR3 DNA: TGTGCCAGCAGTGAAGTGGCGTTCTATGGCTACACCTTC; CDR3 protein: CASSEVAFYGYTF
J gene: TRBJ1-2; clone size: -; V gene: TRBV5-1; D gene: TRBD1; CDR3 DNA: TGCGCCAGCAGACTGACAGGGCGTGCCAACTATGGCTACACCTTC; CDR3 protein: CASRLTGRANYGYTF
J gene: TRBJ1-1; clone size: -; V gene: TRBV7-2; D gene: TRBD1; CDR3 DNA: TGTGCCAGCAGCGCGAACAGGGGAATGGGTACTGAAGCTTTCTTT; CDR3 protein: CASSANRGMGTEAFF
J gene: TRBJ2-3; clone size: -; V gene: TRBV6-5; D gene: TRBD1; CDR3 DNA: TGTGCCACAGGGGGCGCCGGTAGTACAGATACGCAGTATTTT; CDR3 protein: CATGGAGSTDTQYF
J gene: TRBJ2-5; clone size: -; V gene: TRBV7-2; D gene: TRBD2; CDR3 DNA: TGTGCCAGCAGCTTATGGTCCGGGGGGGTCGGCGTGACCCAGTACTTC; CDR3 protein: CASSLWSGGVGVTQYF
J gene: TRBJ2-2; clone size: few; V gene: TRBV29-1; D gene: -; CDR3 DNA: TGCAGCGTTGAGCGGTACGGGGAGCTGTTTTTT; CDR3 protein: CSVERYGELFF
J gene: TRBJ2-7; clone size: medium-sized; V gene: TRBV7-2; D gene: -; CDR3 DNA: TGTGCCAGCACCCCGAAACCCACCTCCGAGCAGTACTTC; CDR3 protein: CASTPKPTSEQYF
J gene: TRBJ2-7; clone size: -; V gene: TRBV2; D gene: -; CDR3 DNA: TGTGCCAGCAGTTCAGAGCGGCGGGAGCAGTACTTC; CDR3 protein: CASSSERREQYF
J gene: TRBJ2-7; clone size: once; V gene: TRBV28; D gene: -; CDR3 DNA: TGTGCCAGCAGTTTAATTGGGGGGTGGGAGCAGTACTTC; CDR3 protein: CASSLIGGWEQYF
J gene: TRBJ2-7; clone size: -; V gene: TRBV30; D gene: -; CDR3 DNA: TGTGCCTGGAGTGTCCAGGCTCCGGCCTACGAGCAGTACTTC; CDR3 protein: CAWSVQAPAYEQYF
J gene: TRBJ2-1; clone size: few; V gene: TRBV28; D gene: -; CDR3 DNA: TGTGCCAGCAGTTGTTACAGAGTGTGGAATGAGCAGTTCTTC; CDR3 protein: CASSCYRVWNEQFF
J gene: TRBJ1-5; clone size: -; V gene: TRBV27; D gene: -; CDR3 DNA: TGTGCCAGCAGCACTATGACGGGCTCCGCCCTTAATCAGCCCCAGCATTTT; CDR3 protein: CASSTMTGSALNQPQHF
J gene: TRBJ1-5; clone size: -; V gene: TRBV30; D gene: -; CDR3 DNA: TGTGCCTGGAGTGACAGGACGGATGCCTCTTATAGCAATCAGCCCCAGCATTTT; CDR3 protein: CAWSDRTDASYSNQPQHF
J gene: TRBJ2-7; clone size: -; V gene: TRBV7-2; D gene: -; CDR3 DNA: TGTGCCAGCAGCCTATCTACCGGGGTCGGGTACGAGCAGTACTTC; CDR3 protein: CASSLSTGVGYEQYF